The clone carrying this TCR beta chain was counted many times. Antigen specificity is unknown. The germline gives CDR1 MNHNS, CDR2 SASEGT. V dropped 7 bases and J dropped 0 bases, with 18 bases sitting between them. This CDR3 contains 16 residues. This entry comes from a study of regulatory T cells in long-lasting Graves disease. Study results and limitations: Favored gene segments in persistent disease were TRBV28, TRBJ1-2 and TRBJ2-5. Persistent patients shared more public clonotypes (approximately 2,900) than new patients (approximately 1,000). Lower TCR diversity was seen in persistent Graves' patients than in newly diagnosed ones.

Time point: persistent/refractory GD, antithyroid drugs over 5 years with positive TRAb. RNA extracted from PBMCs served as the sequencing template. Investigators prepared the TCR beta libraries by applying iRepertoire HTBI primers and Arm-PCR of CDR3 regions. From the multiplex PCR reads, TCRdb called clonotypes with MiXCR, one entry per CDR3 protein. The sample includes about 310,000 distinct CDR3 sequences, 22% of them seen just once. The source material was peripheral blood mononuclear cells (PBMCs), sampled when the disease was refractory, from a patient treated with antithyroid drugs. The TCR comes from a female donor with Graves disease. The chain couples TRBV6-1 to TRBJ1-2, with a weak D call TRBD1 (6 bases). The CDR3 region is CASIKRQAEPNYGYTF. For the CDR3, the DNA is TGTGCCAGCATCAAACGACAGGCCGAACCTAACTATGGCTACACCTTC.